Presented here are 14 T cell receptor beta chains from one specimen sequenced in a study of shared clonotypes between healthy human individuals (TCRdb year 2020). For the CD8 naive samples, CD45RO-negative cells were positively selected for CCR7, yielding a CD45RA+CCR7+ population from which TemRA cells were excluded. The library was produced with the immunoSEQ multiplex PCR assay. The source is immuneACCESS, and TCRdb retained only in-frame sequences with V and J called. Part of the clones is not carried over; for the studies checked, unresolved V genes explain less than half of this, and the remainder is unexplained. Counted in this sample were about 2,200,000 clones; roughly 91% of them appeared once. Under 2% of the sample goes to the ten largest clones. The sequenced material came from naive CD8+ T cells from PBMCs. Read against the paper, the sample's cell subset or site label means: CD45RA+CCR7+. These receptors originate from a man aged 18 to 30 in good health. Some clones in this sample may be carry-over from other donors' samples.

The chain has TRBV14 and TRBJ2-7, with no clear D. Trimming left V 4 bases short and J 1 base short, with 14 bases between. From germline, CDR1 is SGHDN and CDR2 FVKESK. The CDR3 extends over 15 amino acids. In DNA form, the CDR3 reads TGTGCCAGCAGCCCCTCGGCTGGCCAGTCCTACGAGCAGTACTTC. Translation gives CASSPSAGQSYEQYF.

The chain employs TRBV29-1 and TRBJ1-2; the D gene is possibly TRBD1 (6 bases). V was cut by 8 bases and J by 4 bases, with 11 bases left in between. CDR3 size: 11 residues. Germline loops: CDR1 SQVTM, CDR2 ANQGSEA. CDR3 nucleotides: TGCAGCTCGTCACAGGGCTATGGCTACACCTTC. Its protein is CSSSQGYGYTF.

The chain links TRBV5-1 to TRBJ2-3; D possibly matches TRBD1 or TRBD2 (5 bases each). Trimming left V 2 bases short and J 3 bases short, with 16 bases between. Germline V gives CDR1 SGHRS, CDR2 YFSETQ. The CDR3 sequence is 16 residues long. The CDR3 sequence: CASSFINRDGTDTQYF. CDR3 DNA sequence: TGCGCCAGCAGCTTCATTAATAGGGACGGGACAGATACGCAGTATTTT.

This chain links TRBV27 with TRBJ1-5; possible D gene TRBD1, 6 bases. This CDR3 has 15 residues. Germline CDR1 and CDR2: MNHEY and SMNVEV (reference sequence). Between the trimmed V and J ends, which lost 7 bases and 0 bases, there was a span of 13 bases. The CDR3 sequence: CASKYQTGSNQPQHF. In nucleotides, the CDR3 is TGTGCCAGCAAATACCAGACAGGTAGCAATCAGCCCCAGCATTTT.

This clone was found once. The chain uses TRBV6-5 and TRBJ2-7; D possibly corresponds to TRBD2 (6 bases). V dropped 0 bases and J dropped 6 bases, with 18 bases sitting between them. Germline V lookup: CDR1 MNHEY, CDR2 SVGAGI. The CDR3 sequence is 16 residues long. CDR3 region: CASSYSTGEVAFEQYF. Here the CDR3 DNA reads TGTGCCAGCAGTTACTCCACGGGAGAAGTAGCGTTCGAGCAGTACTTC.

This clone came up a few times. V usage is TRBV7-9 and J usage is TRBJ1-1; a possible D gene is TRBD1 (6 bases). Trimming took off 5 bases at V and 5 bases at J, with 12 bases between the two ends. Germline CDR1 and CDR2: SEHNR and FQNEAQ (reference sequence). The CDR3 totals 13 residues. This CDR3 is CASSPRDKTEAFF. The CDR3 DNA sequence: TGTGCCAGCAGCCCGAGGGACAAAACTGAAGCTTTCTTT.

The rearrangement links TRBV2 to TRBJ2-2; tentatively, D is TRBD1 (6 bases). This CDR3 has 14 amino acids. V shed 6 bases and J shed 6 bases, with 14 bases lying between them. Per the germline V gene, CDR1 is SNHLY and CDR2 is FYNNEI. The chain's CDR3 is CASRSGGAAGELFF. CDR3 nucleotide sequence: TGTGCCAGCAGAAGTGGGGGCGCAGCCGGGGAGCTGTTTTTT.

The rearrangement joins TRBV5-1 to TRBJ2-1, with 7 nucleotides matching TRBD1. V lost 1 base and J lost 1; bases outside the gene matches: 5. This CDR3 has 16 amino acids. Germline CDR1 is SGHRS and CDR2 is YFSETQ. The CDR3 nucleotides are TGCGCCAGCAGCTTGATTGGGACAGAATCCTACAATGAGCAGTTCTTC. Translating it yields CASSLIGTESYNEQFF. Looking up the rest from reference TRBV5-1 and TRBJ2-1 gives the full variable domain: KAGVTQTPRYLIKTRGQQVTLSCSPISGHRSVSWYQQTPGQGLQFLFEYFSETQRNKGNFPGRFSGRQFSNSRSEMNVSTLELGDSALYLCASSLIGTESYNEQFFGPGTRLTVL.

The chain has TRBV6-4 and TRBJ2-1; 12 bases fit TRBD2. The ends lost 3 bases at V and 9 bases at J; junction bases unmatched: 3. Germline CDR1 and CDR2: MRHNA and SNTAGT. CDR3 length equals 14 residues. CDR3 residues: CASSETSGSGEQFF. The DNA for the CDR3 is TGTGCCAGCAGTGAGACTAGCGGGAGCGGTGAGCAGTTCTTC.

CDR3 residues: CASSERRADTEAFF. CDR3 DNA: TGTGCCAGCAGTGAGAGGAGGGCGGACACTGAAGCTTTCTTT. J is TRBJ1-1 and V is TRBV2; unclear D gene. Germline CDR1 SNHLY, CDR2 FYNNEI. Trimming removed 3 bases at V and 3 bases at J, with 11 bases between. The CDR3 has 14 residues.

The rearrangement links TRBV6-6 to TRBJ2-7; 10 nucleotides agree with TRBD2. V lost 4 bases, J lost 3 bases, and 6 bases stayed unmatched. This CDR3 spans 15 amino acids. The germline V gene has CDR1 MNHNY and CDR2 SVGAGI (reference sequence). Here the CDR3 DNA reads TGTGCCAGCAGTTTGAAGACTAGCGGGTTCTACGAGCAGTACTTC. Translation: CASSLKTSGFYEQYF.

V is TRBV9 and J is TRBJ2-2, with 12 positions matching TRBD2. The V segment lost 4 bases and the J segment 6 bases; nucleotides outside the gene matches: 13. The CDR3 sequence is 18 residues long. Per germline, CDR1 SGDLS and CDR2 YYNGEE. The CDR3 is CASSPYGGLAGGAGELFF. The CDR3 coding sequence is TGTGCCAGCAGCCCATACGGGGGGCTAGCGGGAGGGGCCGGGGAGCTGTTTTTT.

Note on this clone: The same CDR3 also results from other DNA sequences found in this sample. This chain joins TRBV9 and TRBJ1-1, with D maybe TRBD1 (6 bases). Germline V lookup: CDR1 SGDLS, CDR2 YYNGEE. V was clipped by 0 bases and J by 1 base, with 10 bases between them. The CDR3 runs to 15 residues. CDR3 residues: CASSVDPGANTEAFF. In DNA, the CDR3 is TGTGCCAGCAGCGTAGACCCAGGGGCGAACACTGAAGCTTTCTTT.

V is TRBV9 and J is TRBJ2-5; TRBD2 matches 8 bases. The CDR3 runs to 16 residues. V was pared by 5 bases and J by 1 base, with 10 bases of the junction left unmatched. Germline loops: CDR1 SGDLS, CDR2 YYNGEE. CDR3 bases: TGTGCCAGCAGTTACCGTAGCGGGGTAGGCCAAGAGACCCAGTACTTC. The encoded protein is CASSYRSGVGQETQYF.